This record looks at one T cell receptor beta chain sequence and its context. Per germline, CDR1 LGHDT and CDR2 YNNKEL (reference sequence). With 0 bases removed from V and 8 bases from J, the gap between germline ends came to 7 bases. The CDR3 is 13 residues long. The sample originates from a study of control samples from healthy donors and cancer patients. TCRdb's table, derived via immunoSEQ multiplex PCR, lists solely in-frame clones and lacks some. This sample has fewer than 50,000 clones; 90% to 95% occur once, and the top ten carry 0.7% to 0.85%. The chain has TRBV3-1 (or the pseudogene TRBV3-2) and TRBJ1-4; a weak D match, TRBD1 (6 bases). This sequence was found in a man aged 25-40 years with colorectal cancer. Sequenced input: PBMCs. The CDR3 nucleotides read TGTGCCAGCAGCCAAGATAGGGGGGAAAAACTGTTTTTT. Translating it yields CASSQDRGEKLFF.